Shown below are 29 T cell receptor beta chains from a single sample sequenced in a study of blood T cell repertoires in COVID-19. Measured with immunoSEQ multiplex PCR; TCRdb has only the in-frame clones, and not every one. The sample shows 250,000 or so clones, over 70% of them seen only once. The specimen sequenced was PBMCs or T cells enriched from blood (not recorded which). The source of these receptors is a young woman who had been exposed to COVID-19.

This sequence joins TRBV10-3 and TRBJ1-1; no firm D call. The V gene lost 0 bases and the J gene lost 6 bases, with 8 bases spanning the gap. This CDR3 has 13 amino acids. Per the germline V gene, CDR1 is ENHRY and CDR2 is SYGVKD. CDR3 coding DNA: TGTGCCATCAGTGAGTCGTTGGCCTCTGAAGCTTTCTTT. It encodes CAISESLASEAFF.

This clone was counted a few times. The chain employs TRBV10-1 and TRBJ2-7; D is perhaps TRBD2 (6 bases). CDR1 and CDR2 (germline): WNHNN, SYGVQD (reference sequence). The germline V and J ends were trimmed by 2 bases and 6 bases, with 23 bases remaining between them. The CDR3 runs 17 residues. CDR3 DNA: TGCGCCAGCAGTGAGGGTTCCCCTCCGGGACTCGGTCTCGAGCAGTACTTC. This translates into CASSEGSPPGLGLEQYF.

This chain uses TRBV15 with TRBJ2-7; weak D call: TRBD2 (6 bases). Trimming took off 4 bases at V and 6 bases at J, with 16 bases between the two ends. Germline loops: CDR1 LNHNV, CDR2 YYDKDF (reference sequence). The CDR3 is 14 amino acids. CDR3 in amino acids: CATSKERLATEQYF. CDR3 in DNA: TGTGCCACCAGCAAGGAACGTCTAGCGACCGAGCAGTACTTC.

This clone was seen once. V gene TRBV7-3 combines with J gene TRBJ2-3, with TRBD2 matching over 7 bases. The V and J ends lost 2 bases and 4 bases, in that order; junction bases with no gene match: 6. Germline V gives CDR1 SGHTA, CDR2 FQGTGA. CDR3 length equals 15 residues. The CDR3 coding sequence is TGTGCCAGCAGCTTAGTGGGCGGGAGCGCAGATACGCAGTATTTT. It yields the protein CASSLVGGSADTQYF.

The chain recombines TRBV15 with TRBJ1-5, with D tentatively TRBD1 (6 bases). Between the trimmed V and J ends, which lost 1 base and 3 bases, there was a span of 10 bases. The CDR3 has 15 amino acids. Germline V gene lookup returns CDR1 LNHNV and CDR2 YYDKDF (reference sequence). The CDR3 DNA reads as TGTGCCACCAGCAGAGGGGCAGGGGCCAATCAGCCCCAGCATTTT. Translation gives CATSRGAGANQPQHF.

The V call is TRBV9, the J call TRBJ2-7; D is perhaps TRBD2 (5 bases). V was cut by 4 bases and J by 0 bases, with 11 bases left in between. Germline lookup yields CDR1 SGDLS and CDR2 YYNGEE. This CDR3 region has 14 residues. CDR3 amino acids: CASSSGLSSYEQYF. The CDR3 DNA reads as TGTGCCAGCAGCTCCGGACTCAGCTCCTACGAGCAGTACTTC. The full variable domain, completed using reference TRBV9 and TRBJ2-7, is DSGVTQTPKHLITATGQRVTLRCSPRSGDLSVYWYQQSLDQGLQFLIQYYNGEERAKGNILERFSAQQFPDLHSELNLSSLELGDSALYFCASSSGLSSYEQYFGPGTRLTVT.

The rearrangement uses TRBV24-1 and TRBJ2-3; D possibly corresponds to TRBD1 (6 bases). Germline CDR1 is KGHDR and CDR2 is SFDVKD. The CDR3 has 15 amino acids. Trimming cost V 9 bases and J 0 bases, with 15 bases left between them. CDR3 in amino acids: CATAGAGASTDTQYF. CDR3 nucleotides: TGTGCCACCGCGGGTGCAGGGGCTAGCACAGATACGCAGTATTTT.

V usage is TRBV19 and J usage is TRBJ1-1, with TRBD1 matching over 9 bases. The V segment lost 9 bases and the J segment 1 base; nucleotides outside the gene matches: 9. Germline-derived CDR1 and CDR2 are LNHDA and SQIVND (reference sequence). This CDR3 comprises 15 residues. This CDR3 is CASSTGGQGNTEAFF. CDR3 coding DNA: TGTGCCAGCTCCACAGGGGGACAGGGGAACACTGAAGCTTTCTTT.

The chain recombines TRBV7-9 with TRBJ1-1; D uncertain. The germline gives CDR1 SEHNR, CDR2 FQNEAQ (reference sequence). The CDR3 is 14 residues long. Trimming removed 5 bases at V and 0 bases at J, with 10 bases between. In nucleotides, the CDR3 is TGTGCCAGCAGCATCCGGGGAGTGAACACTGAAGCTTTCTTT. Protein: CASSIRGVNTEAFF.

The rearrangement uses TRBV7-2 and TRBJ2-5; 12 positions agree with TRBD2. The CDR3 spans 18 residues. Germline CDR1 reads SGHTA; CDR2 reads FQGNSA. With 5 bases clipped from V and 1 base from J, the junction kept 11 bases outside the gene matches. CDR3 residues: CASSLWTSGIGSQETQYF. CDR3 nucleotides: TGTGCCAGCAGCCTTTGGACTAGCGGGATAGGTTCCCAAGAGACCCAGTACTTC.

This sequence joins TRBV14 and TRBJ1-2; unclear D gene. V was cut by 0 bases and J by 7 bases, with 9 bases left in between. Germline V gene lookup returns CDR1 SGHDN and CDR2 FVKESK. The CDR3 covers 13 residues. The CDR3 DNA follows: TGTGCCAGCAGCCAAGATCTGGCGGGTGGCTACACCTTC. It yields the protein CASSQDLAGGYTF.

The rearrangement links TRBV28 to TRBJ1-2, with 7 bases fitting TRBD1. Germline values: CDR1 MDHEN, CDR2 SYDVKM. V was pared by 5 bases and J by 8 bases, with 5 bases of the junction left unmatched. This CDR3 comprises 12 residues. CDR3 sequence (DNA): TGTGCCAGCAGTAGGAACAGGGGCGGCTACACCTTC. This codes for CASSRNRGGYTF.

This rearrangement joins TRBV27 to TRBJ1-1, with D possibly matching TRBD1 (6 bases). The CDR3 is made up of 13 amino acids. V dropped 6 bases and J dropped 5 bases, with 13 bases sitting between them. Looked up from germline, CDR1 is MNHEY and CDR2 is SMNVEV (reference sequence). This CDR3 is CASSSAGETEAFF. The CDR3 bases are TGTGCCAGCAGCTCGGCAGGGGAGACTGAAGCTTTCTTT.

The rearrangement uses TRBV10-3 and TRBJ2-7; D unresolved. CDR1 is ENHRY, CDR2 SYGVKD, per germline. The V gene lost 8 bases and the J gene lost 6 bases, with 14 bases spanning the gap. The CDR3 runs 12 residues. As DNA, the CDR3 is TGTGCCATCGCCTCGGGTAGTGGCGAGCAGTACTTC. Translation: CAIASGSGEQYF.

The rearrangement joins TRBV4-1 to TRBJ2-7; TRBD2 is a possible D gene (7 bases). Germline values: CDR1 MGHRA, CDR2 YSYEKL. The CDR3 totals 16 residues. Between the trimmed V and J ends, which lost 1 base and 5 bases, there was a span of 18 bases. CDR3 bases: TGCGCCAGCAGCCAAGCGGCCGGGGGGCGGCAAGACGAGCAGTACTTC. The encoded protein is CASSQAAGGRQDEQYF.

This chain uses TRBV7-3 with TRBJ1-1, with D possibly matching TRBD1 (6 bases). The CDR3 has 14 amino acids. The germline gives CDR1 SGHTA, CDR2 FQGTGA. Trimming removed 5 bases at V and 8 bases at J, with 18 bases between. CDR3 DNA sequence: TGTGCCAGCAGCCAACAGGGAATTGAGAGAGAAGCTTTCTTT. The encoded protein is CASSQQGIEREAFF.

Note on this clone: Other nucleotide sequences in the sample specify the same CDR3. The chain combines TRBV6-5 with TRBJ2-7, with TRBD2 identical over 7 bases. With V trimmed by 3 bases and J by 2 bases, 4 bases remained unmatched. CDR3 length equals 14 residues. Germline V gene data show CDR1 as MNHEY and CDR2 as SVGAGI. Here the CDR3 reads CASSYSGLTYEQYF. CDR3 nucleotide sequence: TGTGCCAGCAGTTATAGCGGGCTGACCTACGAGCAGTACTTC.

This rearrangement joins TRBV7-9 to TRBJ2-5; D perhaps matches TRBD2 (5 bases). This CDR3 region has 16 residues. Trimming cost V 5 bases and J 2 bases, with 18 bases left between them. Looked up from germline, CDR1 is SEHNR and CDR2 is FQNEAQ (reference sequence). CDR3 sequence: CASSPTAGRGQETQYF. Here the CDR3 DNA reads TGTGCCAGCAGCCCTACGGCTGGGAGAGGGCAAGAGACCCAGTACTTC. The whole variable domain, remainder taken from reference TRBV7-9 and TRBJ2-5, is DTGVSQNPRHKITKRGQNVTFRCDPISEHNRLYWYRQTLGQGPEFLTYFQNEAQLEKSRLLSDRFSAERPKGSFSTLEIQRTEQGDSAMYLCASSPTAGRGQETQYFGPGTRLLVL.

Only one count was recorded for this clone. The genes are TRBV28 and TRBJ1-1; D perhaps matches TRBD1 (6 bases). This CDR3 is built from 15 residues. Trimming took off 3 bases at V and 1 base at J, with 12 bases between the two ends. The germline V gene has CDR1 MDHEN and CDR2 SYDVKM. CDR3: CASSLSPTGNTEAFF. CDR3 nucleotide sequence: TGTGCCAGCAGTTTGTCCCCGACAGGGAACACTGAAGCTTTCTTT. The full variable domain, with the rest looked up from reference TRBV28 and TRBJ1-1, is DVKVTQSSRYLVKRTGEKVFLECVQDMDHENMFWYRQDPGLGLRLIYFSYDVKMKEKGDIPEGYSVSREKKERFSLILESASTNQTSMYLCASSLSPTGNTEAFFGQGTRLTVV.

This clone occurred a few times. The chain is built from TRBV28 and TRBJ1-5; 11 bases line up with TRBD1. Germline V gives CDR1 MDHEN, CDR2 SYDVKM. This CDR3 contains 19 residues. Unmatched junction bases numbered 13, after V lost 2 bases and J lost 4 bases. The CDR3 coding sequence is TGTGCCAGCAGTTTAGGGGCTCGGACAGGGGGCCGAGGGAATCAGCCCCAGCATTTT. This gives the protein CASSLGARTGGRGNQPQHF.

The rearrangement links TRBV9 to TRBJ2-7; 9 bases are a match to TRBD2. CDR1 SGDLS and CDR2 YYNGEE come from the germline V gene. The CDR3 sequence is 14 residues long. With 2 bases clipped from V and 1 base from J, the junction kept 1 base outside the gene matches. The CDR3 loop is CASSVLAGSYEQYF. The DNA of the CDR3 is TGTGCCAGCAGCGTCCTAGCGGGGTCCTACGAGCAGTACTTC.

The chain combines TRBV5-1 with TRBJ2-5; D might be TRBD2 (5 bases). Between the trimmed V and J ends, which lost 2 bases and 5 bases, there was a span of 13 bases. The germline V gene encodes CDR1 SGHRS and CDR2 YFSETQ. The CDR3 contains 14 residues. CDR3 sequence reads: CASSLRGGVETQYF. DNA for the CDR3: TGCGCCAGCAGCTTACGAGGAGGTGTGGAGACCCAGTACTTC.

The chain uses TRBV18 and TRBJ1-1, with TRBD1 as a possible D gene (5 bases). This CDR3 is 16 amino acids long. Germline CDR1 and CDR2: KGHSH and LQKENI. Trimming left V 3 bases short and J 1 base short, with 15 bases between. This chain's CDR3 is CASSPARAGGNTEAFF. CDR3 DNA: TGTGCCAGCTCACCGGCCAGGGCGGGGGGGAACACTGAAGCTTTCTTT.

This clone was counted ten times or more. The gene calls are TRBV11-2 and TRBJ2-6; 8 nucleotides align to TRBD1. Trimming removed 2 bases from V and 0 bases from J; junction bases left unmatched: 9. CDR1 SGHAT and CDR2 FQNNGV come from the germline V gene. The CDR3 spans 19 residues. The CDR3 sequence: CASSLFRTGNPSGANVLTF. DNA for the CDR3: TGTGCCAGCAGCTTATTCCGGACAGGGAACCCCTCTGGGGCCAACGTCCTGACTTTC.

DNA of the CDR3: TGTGCCAGCAGCGTAGCTGGGACAGGATATAATTCACCCCTCCACTTT. Translation gives CASSVAGTGYNSPLHF. The V gene is TRBV9, the J gene TRBJ1-6; TRBD1 agrees at 8 bases. Germline lookup yields CDR1 SGDLS and CDR2 YYNGEE. The CDR3 extends over 16 amino acids. V dropped 0 bases and J dropped 4; count of bases not matched to a gene: 3.

The chain couples TRBV10-2 to TRBJ1-1; TRBD1 might be the D (5 bases). Germline-derived CDR1 and CDR2 are WSHSY and SAAADI. The V and J ends lost 4 bases and 1 base respectively, with 10 bases between them. This CDR3 contains 14 residues. The CDR3 loop is CASSARRGNTEAFF. In nucleotides, the CDR3 is TGCGCCAGCAGTGCCCGGAGGGGGAACACTGAAGCTTTCTTT.

This chain links TRBV5-4 with TRBJ2-3; TRBD2 matches at 9 bases. V gave up 1 base and J gave up 4 bases; unmatched junction bases: 4. The CDR3 covers 15 residues. Per germline, CDR1 SGHNT and CDR2 YYREEE (reference sequence). CDR3 nucleotide sequence: TGTGCCAGCAGCTTGACAGCGGGAGGCCCAGATACGCAGTATTTT. Its protein is CASSLTAGGPDTQYF.

The J gene is TRBJ1-2, the V gene TRBV27; D gene unclear. Germline CDR1 MNHEY, CDR2 SMNVEV (reference sequence). The CDR3 spans 15 residues. V was trimmed by 9 bases and J by 4 bases, leaving 21 bases between them. CDR3 nucleotide sequence: TGTGCCAGTAATGGGCGCTGGGTCGACCTCTATGGCTACACCTTC. Protein sequence: CASNGRWVDLYGYTF.

This sequence joins TRBV6-5 and TRBJ2-7; unclear D gene. The CDR3 has 13 amino acids. Germline V gives CDR1 MNHEY, CDR2 SVGAGI. The V gene lost 6 bases and the J gene lost 2 bases, with 11 bases spanning the gap. CDR3 sequence (DNA): TGTGCCAGCAGGGAGCGCGGTACCTACGAGCAGTACTTC. Translated, it gives CASRERGTYEQYF.